These 2 T cell receptor beta chains originate from one sample sequenced in a study of control samples from healthy donors and cancer patients. Here immunoSEQ multiplex PCR was the method, and the copy in TCRdb shows in-frame clones only, minus some. The table lists tens of thousands of clones, about nine tenths of them singletons. The source material was blood. The origin of the receptors is a man aged 50-59 years in good health.

The chain employs TRBV29-1 and TRBJ1-1; perhaps TRBD1 as D (5 bases). V was shortened by 3 bases and J by 7 bases, with 18 bases between the two germline ends. This CDR3 spans 14 amino acids. CDR1 is SQVTM and CDR2 is ANQGSEA in the germline V gene. CDR3 sequence (DNA): TGCAGCGTTGAGAACAGGCTGAGGAATATTGAAGCTTTCTTT. Its protein is CSVENRLRNIEAFF.

The chain recombines TRBV18 with TRBJ1-1; D is unresolved. The germline V gene encodes CDR1 KGHSH and CDR2 LQKENI. CDR3 length equals 13 residues. V was pared by 4 bases and J by 1 base, with 7 bases between. The CDR3 protein is CASSLDWNTEAFF. The DNA of the CDR3 is TGTGCCAGCTCACTAGACTGGAACACTGAAGCTTTCTTT.